Listed below are T cell receptor beta chains from one sample, sequenced in a study of cytomegalovirus exposure and HLA in healthy donors. Repertoires were generated with immunoSEQ multiplex PCR, while TCRdb's copy carries only in-frame clones and drops some. The sample has about 160,000 clones, about 81% seen once. The sequencing input was PBMCs. The source of these receptors is a woman aged 18-35 years in good health and CMV-seronegative. Both conserved end residues are part of each CDR3. A D gene is named only where the DNA matches it firmly. Not every row has a clone size; where given, it reads once, few, many or a size class.

J gene | V gene | clone size | D gene | CDR3 protein | CDR3 DNA
TRBJ1-2 | TRBV7-2 | NA | NA | CASSPRTDANYGYTF | TGTGCCAGCAGTCCCAGGACAGACGCAAACTATGGCTACACCTTC
TRBJ1-6 | TRBV6-5 | NA | NA | CASRPPGGMSSPLHF | TGTGCCAGCAGGCCCCCGGGGGGGATGAGTTCACCCCTCCACTTT
TRBJ2-7 | TRBV28 | NA | NA | CASSSPARARYEQYF | TGTGCCAGCAGTTCCCCGGCGAGGGCGCGCTACGAGCAGTACTTC
TRBJ2-3 | TRBV5-4 | NA | TRBD2 | CASSVRREGSDTQYF | TGTGCCAGCAGCGTGAGGCGGGAGGGCTCGGATACGCAGTATTTT
TRBJ2-5 | TRBV5-1 | few | TRBD2 | CASSIRPSGTYQETQYF | TGCGCCAGCAGCATTCGACCTAGCGGGACCTACCAAGAGACCCAGTACTTC
TRBJ1-1 | TRBV18 | once | TRBD1 | CASSPPPRDRRTEAFF | TGTGCCAGCTCACCACCACCGAGGGACAGGAGGACTGAAGCTTTCTTT
TRBJ2-5 | TRBV28 | NA | TRBD1 | CASSSRDRALVTQYF | TGTGCCAGCAGTTCCCGGGACAGGGCCCTAGTGACCCAGTACTTC
TRBJ1-2 | TRBV5-1 | once | NA | CASSLMGGRENGYTF | TGCGCCAGCAGCTTGATGGGGGGGCGGGAGAATGGCTACACCTTC
TRBJ2-3 | TRBV5-1 | NA | TRBD2 | CASSETSGTDTQYF | TGCGCCAGCAGCGAAACTAGCGGGACAGATACGCAGTATTTT
TRBJ1-5 | TRBV19 | NA | NA | CASSSPDSFNQPQHF | TGTGCCAGTAGTAGCCCAGACAGTTTCAATCAGCCCCAGCATTTT
TRBJ2-7 | TRBV28 | NA | NA | CASSGSLYEQYF | TGTGCCAGCAGTGGGAGCCTCTACGAGCAGTACTTC
TRBJ2-1 | TRBV5-6 | few | TRBD1 | CASSPLGQGLNEQFF | TGTGCCAGCAGCCCCTTGGGACAGGGCCTCAATGAGCAGTTCTTC
TRBJ1-2 | TRBV15 | NA | NA | CATSRGGNTPYGYTF | TGTGCCACCAGCAGAGGCGGAAATACGCCCTATGGCTACACCTTC
TRBJ2-7 | TRBV6-5 | NA | TRBD2 | CASTTGGTNSYEQYF | TGTGCCAGCACCACGGGGGGGACTAACTCCTACGAGCAGTACTTC
TRBJ2-6 | TRBV6-5 | few | NA | CASSMDSSGANVLTF | TGTGCCAGCAGTATGGACAGCTCTGGGGCCAACGTCCTGACTTTC
TRBJ2-2 | TRBV7-2 | NA | NA | CASSLQSGLGSGELFF | TGTGCCAGCAGCTTACAGTCTGGACTCGGGTCCGGGGAGCTGTTTTTT
TRBJ1-2 | TRBV5-1 | NA | NA | CASGGMEGYTF | TGCGCCAGCGGGGGGATGGAAGGCTACACCTTC
TRBJ2-7 | TRBV18 | NA | NA | CASSPENLNTYEQYF | TGTGCCAGCTCACCGGAGAACCTAAACACCTACGAGCAGTACTTC
TRBJ2-1 | TRBV7-3 | NA | NA | CASSLSPSREQFF | TGTGCCAGCAGCTTAAGCCCTTCGAGGGAGCAGTTCTTC
TRBJ1-1 | TRBV9 | NA | TRBD1 | CASGRGFGTEAFF | TGTGCCAGCGGCAGGGGGTTTGGCACTGAAGCTTTCTTT
TRBJ1-6 | TRBV27 | NA | NA | CASSHNGVPLGNSPLHF | TGTGCCAGCAGCCATAACGGGGTCCCCTTGGGGAATTCACCCCTCCACTTT
TRBJ1-2 | TRBV7-9 | NA | NA | CASSLLEYGYTF | TGTGCCAGCAGCTTATTAGAATATGGCTACACCTTC
TRBJ1-5 | TRBV4-1 | NA | TRBD1 | CASSQEGVRGGVGQPQHF | TGCGCCAGCAGCCAAGAAGGGGTGAGAGGGGGCGTGGGTCAGCCCCAGCATTTT
TRBJ1-2 | TRBV11-2 | NA | NA | CASSPNRDRGYTF | TGTGCCAGCAGCCCTAACAGGGATCGGGGCTACACCTTC
TRBJ1-1 | TRBV6-6 | NA | TRBD1 | CASRGQTGRMNTEAFF | TGTGCCAGCAGGGGACAGACGGGGCGAATGAACACTGAAGCTTTCTTT
TRBJ2-7 | TRBV6-5 | NA | NA | CASRPSGSYEQYF | TGTGCCAGCAGGCCCAGTGGCTCCTACGAGCAGTACTTC
TRBJ1-5 | TRBV20-1 | NA | NA | CSAKGGGLQHF | TGCAGTGCTAAGGGAGGGGGGCTCCAGCATTTT
TRBJ1-6 | TRBV6-1 | NA | TRBD1 | CASSAGQDHNSPLHF | TGTGCCAGCAGTGCCGGACAGGATCATAATTCACCCCTCCACTTT
TRBJ2-7 | TRBV27 | NA | TRBD1 | CASSRGGQVLYEQYF | TGTGCCAGCAGTCGAGGGGGACAGGTACTCTACGAGCAGTACTTC
TRBJ1-1 | TRBV30 | NA | TRBD1 | CAWSADRATEAFF | TGTGCCTGGAGCGCGGACAGGGCGACTGAAGCTTTCTTT
TRBJ2-1 | TRBV13 | few | NA | CASGIMSYNEQFF | TGTGCCAGCGGTATAATGAGCTACAATGAGCAGTTCTTC
TRBJ1-5 | TRBV7-8 | NA | TRBD1 | CASSSDRVGRANQPQHF | TGTGCCAGCAGCTCAGACAGGGTCGGAAGGGCGAATCAGCCCCAGCATTTT
TRBJ2-1 | TRBV5-1 | once | NA | CASSLLTGRDEQFF | TGCGCCAGCAGCTTGCTTACAGGGAGGGATGAGCAGTTCTTC
TRBJ2-1 | TRBV5-4 | NA | NA | CASSLATSSYNEQFF | TGTGCCAGCAGCTTAGCCACTAGCTCCTACAATGAGCAGTTCTTC
TRBJ2-1 | TRBV5-4 | NA | NA | CASSLDGSNNEQFF | TGTGCCAGCAGCTTGGACGGGAGCAACAATGAGCAGTTCTTC
TRBJ1-6 | TRBV6-5 | NA | NA | CASSYTAGNRASPLHF | TGTGCCAGCAGTTATACAGCGGGAAACAGGGCGTCACCCCTCCACTTT
TRBJ2-5 | TRBV7-9 | NA | NA | CASSPRGSGGGETQYF | TGTGCCAGCAGCCCCCGCGGTAGCGGAGGAGGGGAGACCCAGTACTTC
TRBJ1-3 | TRBV11-3 | few | NA | CASSAGGDRNTIYF | TGTGCCAGCAGCGCGGGGGGCGATCGAAACACCATATATTTT
TRBJ1-3 | TRBV11-2 | NA | TRBD1 | CASSYQDRGLSGNTIYF | TGTGCCAGCAGCTATCAGGACAGGGGCTTATCTGGAAACACCATATATTTT
TRBJ2-3 | TRBV10-3 | NA | NA | CAISEPTDKKTQYF | TGTGCCATCAGTGAACCTACCGACAAGAAAACGCAGTATTTT